This T cell receptor beta chain was documented in a study of spatial heterogeneity in lung cancer. The wider study: Compared with alpha-chain sequences, beta-chain sequences were consistently detected in greater numbers.

The sample's time point: sample taken at primary tumor resection. There were 72 donors, all of them untreated patients with early-stage non-small cell lung cancer. No cell sorting; template was whole RNA from tumor, lung tissue or PBMC. In its sample, this clonotype was seen many times. As yet, its antigen is unknown. Every TCR cDNA molecule carried a tag that served as a unique molecular identifier. TCRdb reprocessed the 5' RACE reads via MiXCR and lists one record per CDR3 protein. The table lists around 13,000 distinct CDR3 sequences, 4.5% to 5.5% of them singletons, with approximately 25% in the top ten. The CDR3 length is 14 residues. Germline CDR1 and CDR2: SGHTA and FQGNSA. Trimming removed 5 bases at V and 10 bases at J, with 17 bases between. The study, taken as a whole, reports: How many expanded intratumoral alpha and beta TCRs were present tracked the tumor mutation count, which was a count of nonsynonymous mutations.

This TCR derives from a male donor with early-stage non-small cell lung cancer. Sequenced here: lung tumor tissue, sampled at surgery. This sequence joins TRBV7-2 and TRBJ1-4, with a weak D call TRBD1 (6 bases). This CDR3 reads CASSPRGKIRKLFF. CDR3 bases: TGTGCCAGCAGCCCCAGGGGAAAGATTAGAAAACTGTTTTTT.